Included here is one TCR beta chain sequence, with context. The V and J ends lost 4 bases and 1 base respectively, with 10 bases between them. Germline CDR1 is ENHRY and CDR2 is SYGVKD. The CDR3 loop spans 14 amino acids. TCRdb redid the calling of the RT-PCR reads with MiXCR, one entry per CDR3 protein. This table holds more than 550,000 distinct CDR3 sequences, approximately 15% found once. The sample taken for sequencing was memory CD4+ T cells from blood. The receptor comes from a female donor in good health, serving as a healthy control. This chain uses TRBV10-3 with TRBJ1-2; no clear D. CDR3 DNA: TGTGCCATCAGTGGTACCCCCAGTAACTATGGCTACACCTTC. Amino acid sequence: CAISGTPSNYGYTF.